These T cell receptor beta chains were read from a single sample in a study of PD-L1 blockade in urothelial cancer. Assay used: immunoSEQ multiplex PCR; TCRdb lists only in-frame clones, some missing. The sample records about 80,000 clones, over 80% being singletons. This sample comprised PBMCs, obtained around atezolizumab (anti-PD-L1) treatment. The receptors originated from a man in his forties or fifties with urothelial cancer. CDR3s include the opening cysteine and the closing phenylalanine or tryptophan. D genes are given only for firm matches. Size is omitted from some rows. Given values are once, few, many or a class for expanded clones.

J: TRBJ2-1
D: -
V: TRBV27
size: -
DNA: TGTGCCAGCAGTTTAACAGTTAATGAGCAGTTCTTC
CDR3: CASSLTVNEQFF

J: TRBJ2-5
D: -
V: TRBV28
size: few
DNA: TGTGCCAGCAATTGGGGCAGCAGCCAAGAGACCCAGTACTTC
CDR3: CASNWGSSQETQYF

J: TRBJ1-1
D: TRBD1
V: TRBV11-2
size: -
DNA: TGTGCCAGCAGCTTTCTGGGTTGGGACAGGGTGAAGAACACTGAAGCTTTCTTT
CDR3: CASSFLGWDRVKNTEAFF

J: TRBJ2-2
D: -
V: TRBV4-3
size: -
DNA: TGCGCCAGCAGCCAAGTAACAAACACCGGGGAGCTGTTTTTT
CDR3: CASSQVTNTGELFF

J: TRBJ1-2
D: TRBD1
V: TRBV5-4
size: -
DNA: TGTGCCAGCAGCTTCAGGGGGCCGAGAAACTATGGCTACACCTTC
CDR3: CASSFRGPRNYGYTF

J: TRBJ2-5
D: -
V: TRBV27
size: -
DNA: TGTGCCAGCAGTCGACGGACAGAAGTATCACAAGAGACCCAGTACTTC
CDR3: CASSRRTEVSQETQYF

J: TRBJ2-6
D: TRBD1
V: TRBV29-1
size: -
DNA: TGCAGCGTTGGGCCAGGGGGCTCTGGGGCCAACGTCCTGACTTTC
CDR3: CSVGPGGSGANVLTF

J: TRBJ1-4
D: TRBD1
V: TRBV25-1
size: -
DNA: TGTGCCAGCAGTGAATTCTTACAGGGGGCTAATGAAAAACTGTTTTTT
CDR3: CASSEFLQGANEKLFF

J: TRBJ1-5
D: TRBD1
V: TRBV19
size: -
DNA: TGTGCCAGTAGTTCCATGACAGGGGGTCAGCCCCAGCATTTT
CDR3: CASSSMTGGQPQHF

J: TRBJ2-1
D: TRBD2
V: TRBV11-3
size: -
DNA: TGTGCCAGCAGCCCTCGACTAGCGGGAGGGGCCCGGGAGCAGTTCTTC
CDR3: CASSPRLAGGAREQFF

J: TRBJ2-1
D: TRBD2
V: TRBV19
size: -
DNA: TGTGCCAGTAGTATGGGGACTAGCCCCGATAATGAGCAGTTCTTC
CDR3: CASSMGTSPDNEQFF

J: TRBJ2-1
D: -
V: TRBV5-5
size: -
DNA: TGTGCCAGCGCTTCCGTGGCCGCTGAGCAGTTCTTC
CDR3: CASASVAAEQFF

J: TRBJ2-3
D: TRBD2
V: TRBV15
size: -
DNA: TGTGCCACCAGCAGGACGACTAGCGGGAGTGGGAAAGCGCAGTATTTT
CDR3: CATSRTTSGSGKAQYF

J: TRBJ1-5
D: -
V: TRBV7-3
size: -
DNA: TGTGCCAGCAGCTCCTTCAGGGGACAGCCCCAGCATTTT
CDR3: CASSSFRGQPQHF

J: TRBJ2-4
D: TRBD1
V: TRBV5-6
size: -
DNA: TGTGCCAGCAGCTTGGCCGGAGGACAGGGGAACATTCAGTACTTC
CDR3: CASSLAGGQGNIQYF

J: TRBJ2-7
D: TRBD2
V: TRBV18
size: once
DNA: TGTGCCAGCTCTCCTCTCGGACTAGCGGGGTCTCCTAACGAGCAGTACTTC
CDR3: CASSPLGLAGSPNEQYF

J: TRBJ1-1
D: -
V: TRBV2
size: many
DNA: TGTGCCAGGTTAGCGGGAACGACTGAAGCTTTCTTT
CDR3: CARLAGTTEAFF

J: TRBJ1-2
D: TRBD1
V: TRBV30
size: -
DNA: TGTGCCTGGAACAACGGACAGGGGGCGCACGGCTACACCTTC
CDR3: CAWNNGQGAHGYTF

J: TRBJ1-1
D: TRBD1
V: TRBV7-2
size: -
DNA: TGTGCCAGCAGCCGGGGGACAGGGGGTACGGCTGAAGCTTTCTTT
CDR3: CASSRGTGGTAEAFF

J: TRBJ2-3
D: TRBD1
V: TRBV27
size: -
DNA: TGTGCCAGCAGTGCGAGGGGACAGGGAATGACAGATACGCAGTATTTT
CDR3: CASSARGQGMTDTQYF

J: TRBJ2-7
D: TRBD2
V: TRBV9
size: -
DNA: TGTGCCAGCAGCGCGTACGGGGGGGCGGGAGAGCAGTACTTC
CDR3: CASSAYGGAGEQYF

J: TRBJ1-2
D: -
V: TRBV6-1
size: -
DNA: TGTGCCAGCCAGCGACAGGTTTATGGCTACACCTTC
CDR3: CASQRQVYGYTF

J: TRBJ2-5
D: -
V: TRBV9
size: -
DNA: TGTGCCAGCAGCGCTAGCACCAACCAAGAGACCCAGTACTTC
CDR3: CASSASTNQETQYF

J: TRBJ2-2
D: -
V: TRBV27
size: -
DNA: TGTGCCAGCAGTCCCCTCCGTGGGGAGCTGTTTTTT
CDR3: CASSPLRGELFF

J: TRBJ1-5
D: TRBD1
V: TRBV18
size: -
DNA: TGTGCCAGCTCACCGGGACAGGAAGGTGGTGCGGATCAGCCCCAGCATTTT
CDR3: CASSPGQEGGADQPQHF

J: TRBJ2-3
D: TRBD2
V: TRBV28
size: -
DNA: TGTGCCAGCAGCGAGAAGGGACTAGCGGCCACAGATACGCAGTATTTT
CDR3: CASSEKGLAATDTQYF

J: TRBJ2-3
D: -
V: TRBV19
size: -
DNA: TGTGCCAGTAGAACCGGTAGCACAGATACGCAGTATTTT
CDR3: CASRTGSTDTQYF

J: TRBJ2-7
D: -
V: TRBV20-1
size: -
DNA: TGCAGTGCTTCCGACAGCTACGAGCAGTACTTC
CDR3: CSASDSYEQYF

J: TRBJ1-2
D: TRBD1
V: TRBV6-1
size: -
DNA: TGTGCCAGCAAGATTAGGGGGCCTAACTATGGCTACACCTTC
CDR3: CASKIRGPNYGYTF

J: TRBJ2-7
D: TRBD1
V: TRBV18
size: -
DNA: TGTGCCAGCTCCCCGACAGGGGAAGGCGAGCAGTACTTC
CDR3: CASSPTGEGEQYF

J: TRBJ2-7
D: TRBD2
V: TRBV5-1
size: -
DNA: TGCGCCAGCAGCTTGTGGGGTAGCGGGAGTACGAACGAGCAGTACTTC
CDR3: CASSLWGSGSTNEQYF

J: TRBJ1-5
D: TRBD1
V: TRBV30
size: -
DNA: TGTGCCTGGAGTGTAGGACAGGGGAATCAGCCCCAGCATTTT
CDR3: CAWSVGQGNQPQHF

J: TRBJ2-7
D: TRBD2
V: TRBV19
size: -
DNA: TGTGCCAGTAGTGGTCTAGCGGGGAGTGAGCAGTACTTC
CDR3: CASSGLAGSEQYF

J: TRBJ2-7
D: TRBD1
V: TRBV28
size: once
DNA: TGTGCCACCCTGGACAGGGGACTTACCTACGAGCAGTACTTC
CDR3: CATLDRGLTYEQYF

J: TRBJ2-5
D: -
V: TRBV5-8
size: -
DNA: TGTGCCAGCGGGTTAGGGGCCCAGTACTTC
CDR3: CASGLGAQYF

J: TRBJ1-1
D: -
V: TRBV7-9
size: -
DNA: TGTGCCAGCAGCCAGGCAGGGGTTGAAGCTTTCTTT
CDR3: CASSQAGVEAFF

J: TRBJ2-1
D: TRBD2
V: TRBV29-1
size: -
DNA: TGCAGCGTTGAAGGGACTAGGGCCTCCAATGAGCAGTTCTTC
CDR3: CSVEGTRASNEQFF

J: TRBJ2-6
D: TRBD1
V: TRBV4-3
size: -
DNA: TGCGCCAGCAGCCGAACAGGGGCTGGGGCCAACGTCCTGACTTTC
CDR3: CASSRTGAGANVLTF

J: TRBJ2-2
D: TRBD2
V: TRBV5-1
size: once
DNA: TGCGCCAGCAGCAATACTAGCGGGGCGCTGGACACCGGGGAGCTGTTTTTT
CDR3: CASSNTSGALDTGELFF

J: TRBJ2-1
D: TRBD2
V: TRBV7-2
size: -
DNA: TGTGCCAGCAGCTCCCGCGGACTAGCGGGAGGTAACGAGCAGTTCTTC
CDR3: CASSSRGLAGGNEQFF

J: TRBJ2-1
D: TRBD2
V: TRBV5-4
size: -
DNA: TGTGCCAGCAGCTTCAGCGGGAGGCGCGACAATGAGCAGTTCTTC
CDR3: CASSFSGRRDNEQFF

J: TRBJ2-5
D: -
V: TRBV18
size: once
DNA: TGTGCCAGCTCACGAGACAGTGGGGAGACCCAGTACTTC
CDR3: CASSRDSGETQYF

J: TRBJ2-1
D: TRBD2
V: TRBV14
size: -
DNA: TGTGCCAGCAGTCAACTAGCGGGAAGGCTCAATGAGCAGTTCTTC
CDR3: CASSQLAGRLNEQFF

J: TRBJ2-7
D: -
V: TRBV5-6
size: -
DNA: TGTGCCAGCAGCGGAGACCCCTACGAGCAGTACTTC
CDR3: CASSGDPYEQYF

J: TRBJ2-1
D: -
V: TRBV30
size: -
DNA: TGTGCCTGGAGTCGAGGGATCCCCTACAATGAGCAGTTCTTC
CDR3: CAWSRGIPYNEQFF

J: TRBJ2-6
D: -
V: TRBV28
size: -
DNA: TGTGCCAGCAGTCCGTCGGTAGCTGGGGCCAACGTCCTGACTTTC
CDR3: CASSPSVAGANVLTF

J: TRBJ2-1
D: TRBD2
V: TRBV11-2
size: -
DNA: TGTGCCAGCAGCTTTAGCGGGAGTGGGAATGAGCAGTTCTTC
CDR3: CASSFSGSGNEQFF

J: TRBJ2-2
D: TRBD2
V: TRBV4-1
size: once
DNA: TGCGCCAGCAGCCAACTCGGGGGGAGGGCCACAGGCGGGGAGCTGTTTTTT
CDR3: CASSQLGGRATGGELFF

J: TRBJ2-7
D: -
V: TRBV9
size: -
DNA: TGTGCCAGCAGCGTAGGCGATGTCAATTACGAGCAGTACTTC
CDR3: CASSVGDVNYEQYF

J: TRBJ2-7
D: -
V: TRBV27
size: -
DNA: TGTGCCAGCAGTTCACAGGGGAGGACCTACGAGCAGTACTTC
CDR3: CASSSQGRTYEQYF